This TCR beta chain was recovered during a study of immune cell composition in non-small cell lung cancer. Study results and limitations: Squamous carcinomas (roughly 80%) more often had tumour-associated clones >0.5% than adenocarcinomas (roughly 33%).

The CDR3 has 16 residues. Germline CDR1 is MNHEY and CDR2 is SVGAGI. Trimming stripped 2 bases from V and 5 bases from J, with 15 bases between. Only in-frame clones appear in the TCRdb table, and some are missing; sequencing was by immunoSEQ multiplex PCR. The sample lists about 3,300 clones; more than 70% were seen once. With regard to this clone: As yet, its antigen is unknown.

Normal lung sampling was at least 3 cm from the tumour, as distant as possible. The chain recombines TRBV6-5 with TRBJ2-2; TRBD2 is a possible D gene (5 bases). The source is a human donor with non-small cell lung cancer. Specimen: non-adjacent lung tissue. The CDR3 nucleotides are TGTGCCAGCAGTTACCTCCGGGGAATGGGGACCGGGGAGCTGTTTTTT. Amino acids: CASSYLRGMGTGELFF.